Described below is a single T cell receptor (beta chain) sequence and its context. Its specificity is not known. The record originates from a study of T cells after yellow fever vaccination. Study-wide results and limits: A large majority of primary-vaccination clones showed up again after the booster (96% CD4, 88% CD8).

The CDR3 contains 14 residues. V was clipped by 5 bases and J by 9 bases, with 17 bases between them. Germline V gives CDR1 SGHVS, CDR2 FQNEAQ. 5'RACE template switching produced TCR cDNA carrying a universal primer site and UMIs. Each CDR3 protein is one row after TCRdb ran MiXCR on the 5' RACE reads. This table has about 320,000 distinct CDR3 sequences, over 3.5% appearing once. The specimen comprised PBMCs, sampled 15 days after the yellow fever booster vaccination. The chain couples TRBV7-8 to TRBJ2-1; D assignment may be TRBD1 or TRBD2 (5 bases each). This receptor was identified in a young man who received the YFV17D yellow fever vaccine. The CDR3 nucleotides are TGTGCCAGCAGCCTCCGGGACCGCGATCCTGAGCAGTTCTTC. Amino acids: CASSLRDRDPEQFF.